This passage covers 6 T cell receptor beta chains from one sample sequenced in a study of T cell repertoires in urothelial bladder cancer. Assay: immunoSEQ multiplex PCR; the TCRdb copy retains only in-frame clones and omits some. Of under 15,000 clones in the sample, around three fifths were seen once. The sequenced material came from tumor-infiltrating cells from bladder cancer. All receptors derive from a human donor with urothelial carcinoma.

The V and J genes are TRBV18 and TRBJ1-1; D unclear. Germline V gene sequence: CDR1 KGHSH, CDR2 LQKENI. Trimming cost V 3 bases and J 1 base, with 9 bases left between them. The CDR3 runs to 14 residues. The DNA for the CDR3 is TGTGCCAGCTCACCCCCGACACGGAACACTGAAGCTTTCTTT. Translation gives CASSPPTRNTEAFF.

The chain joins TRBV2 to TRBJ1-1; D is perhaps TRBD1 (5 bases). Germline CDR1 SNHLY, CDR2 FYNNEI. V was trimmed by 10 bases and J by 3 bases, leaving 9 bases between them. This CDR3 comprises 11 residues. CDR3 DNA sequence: TGTGCCAACTCGGGGGACACTGAAGCTTTCTTT. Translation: CANSGDTEAFF.

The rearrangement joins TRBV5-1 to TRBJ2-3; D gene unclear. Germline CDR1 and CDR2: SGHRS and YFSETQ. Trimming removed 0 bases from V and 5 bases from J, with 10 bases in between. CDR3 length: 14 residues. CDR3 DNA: TGCGCCAGCAGCTTGGGGCAGAATGGAGATACGCAGTATTTT. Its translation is CASSLGQNGDTQYF. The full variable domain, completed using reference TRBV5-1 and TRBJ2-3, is KAGVTQTPRYLIKTRGQQVTLSCSPISGHRSVSWYQQTPGQGLQFLFEYFSETQRNKGNFPGRFSGRQFSNSRSEMNVSTLELGDSALYLCASSLGQNGDTQYFGPGTRLTVL.

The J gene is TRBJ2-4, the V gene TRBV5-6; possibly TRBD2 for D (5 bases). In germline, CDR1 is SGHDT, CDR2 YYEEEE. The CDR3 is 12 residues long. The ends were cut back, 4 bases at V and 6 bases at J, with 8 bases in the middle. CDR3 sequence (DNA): TGTGCCAGCAGCCGGACTGTAAACATTCAGTACTTC. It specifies CASSRTVNIQYF. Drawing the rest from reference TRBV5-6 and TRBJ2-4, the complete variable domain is DAGVTQSPTHLIKTRGQQVTLRCSPKSGHDTVSWYQQALGQGPQFIFQYYEEEERQRGNFPDRFSGHQFPNYSSELNVNALLLGDSALYLCASSRTVNIQYFGAGTRLSVL.

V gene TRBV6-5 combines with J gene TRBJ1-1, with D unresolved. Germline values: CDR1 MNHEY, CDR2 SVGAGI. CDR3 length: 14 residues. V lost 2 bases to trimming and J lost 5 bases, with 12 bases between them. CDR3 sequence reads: CASSYEGAGTEAFF. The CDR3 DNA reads TGTGCCAGCAGTTACGAGGGCGCAGGAACTGAAGCTTTCTTT.

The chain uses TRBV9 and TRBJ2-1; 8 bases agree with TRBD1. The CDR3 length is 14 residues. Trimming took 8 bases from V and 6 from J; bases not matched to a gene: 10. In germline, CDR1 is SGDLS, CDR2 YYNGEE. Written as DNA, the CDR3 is TGTGCCAGTCAAAAGGGGACAGGCCCCAATGAGCAGTTCTTC. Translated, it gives CASQKGTGPNEQFF.